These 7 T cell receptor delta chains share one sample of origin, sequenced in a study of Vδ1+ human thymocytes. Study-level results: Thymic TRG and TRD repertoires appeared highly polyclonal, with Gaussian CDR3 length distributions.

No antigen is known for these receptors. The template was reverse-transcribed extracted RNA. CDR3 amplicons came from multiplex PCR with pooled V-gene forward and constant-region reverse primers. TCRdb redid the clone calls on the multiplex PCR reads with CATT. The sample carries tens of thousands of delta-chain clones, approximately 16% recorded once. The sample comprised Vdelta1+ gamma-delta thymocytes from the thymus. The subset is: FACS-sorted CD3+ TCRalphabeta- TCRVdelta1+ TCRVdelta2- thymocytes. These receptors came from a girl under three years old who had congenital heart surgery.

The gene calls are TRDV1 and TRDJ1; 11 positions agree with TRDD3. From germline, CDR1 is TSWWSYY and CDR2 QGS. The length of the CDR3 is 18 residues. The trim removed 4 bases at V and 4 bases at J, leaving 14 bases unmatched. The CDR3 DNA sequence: TGTGCTCTTGGGGCTCAACCCCCTGGGGGATACTGGGTCGATAAACTCATCTTT. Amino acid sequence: CALGAQPPGGYWVDKLIF.

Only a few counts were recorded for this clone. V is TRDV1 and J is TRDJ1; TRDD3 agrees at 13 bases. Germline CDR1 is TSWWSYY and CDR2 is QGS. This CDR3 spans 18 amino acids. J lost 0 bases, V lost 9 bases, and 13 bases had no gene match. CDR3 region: CALRWVLGDTRYTDKLIF. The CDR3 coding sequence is TGTGCTCTCCGCTGGGTACTGGGGGATACGCGATACACCGATAAACTCATCTTT.

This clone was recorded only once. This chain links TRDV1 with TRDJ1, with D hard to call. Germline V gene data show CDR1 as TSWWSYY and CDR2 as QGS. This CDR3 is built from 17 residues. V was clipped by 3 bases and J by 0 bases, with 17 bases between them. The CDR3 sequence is CALGDPYERWYTDKLIF. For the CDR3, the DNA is TGTGCTCTTGGGGACCCCTATGAGCGGTGGTACACCGATAAACTCATCTTT.

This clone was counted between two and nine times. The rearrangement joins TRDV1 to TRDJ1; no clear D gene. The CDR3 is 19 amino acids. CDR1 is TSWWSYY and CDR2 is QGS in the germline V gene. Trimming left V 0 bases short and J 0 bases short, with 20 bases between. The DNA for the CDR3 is TGTGCTCTTGGGGAACTAGTCCCTCCTCATACACCGTACACCGATAAACTCATCTTT. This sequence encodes CALGELVPPHTPYTDKLIF.

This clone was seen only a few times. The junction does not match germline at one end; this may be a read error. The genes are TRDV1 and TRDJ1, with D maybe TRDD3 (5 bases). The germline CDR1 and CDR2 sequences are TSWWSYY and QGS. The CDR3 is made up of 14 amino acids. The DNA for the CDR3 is TGCGCTCTTGGGGACCCCTTGCCGGTCGATAAACTCATCTTT. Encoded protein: CALGDPLPVDKLIF.

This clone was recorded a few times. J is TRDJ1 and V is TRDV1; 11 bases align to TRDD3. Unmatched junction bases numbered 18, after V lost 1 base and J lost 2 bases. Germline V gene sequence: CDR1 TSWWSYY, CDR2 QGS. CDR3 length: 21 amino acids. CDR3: CALGEHTSYRDGGYETDKLIF. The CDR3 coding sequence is TGTGCTCTTGGGGAACACACCTCCTACAGGGATGGGGGATACGAGACCGATAAACTCATCTTT.

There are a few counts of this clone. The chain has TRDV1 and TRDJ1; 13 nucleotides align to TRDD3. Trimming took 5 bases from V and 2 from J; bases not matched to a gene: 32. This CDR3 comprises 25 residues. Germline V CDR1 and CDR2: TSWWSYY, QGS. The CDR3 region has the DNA TGTGCTCTTGGGTCCACCCCTCCGCGCCATTCACCTACTGGGGGATACGTCCCGAATACCGATAAACTCATCTTT. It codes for CALGSTPPRHSPTGGYVPNTDKLIF.